A selection of T cell receptor beta chains follows, all from one sample in a study of blood T cell repertoires in COVID-19. Produced via immunoSEQ multiplex PCR; TCRdb's table is partial and in-frame only. Of roughly 190,000 clones in the sample, 88% are singletons; the top ten hold approximately 5.5%. Sequencing was carried out using peripheral blood. These receptors were obtained from a man aged 35-49 years with active or convalescent COVID-19. CDR3s include the opening cysteine and the closing phenylalanine or tryptophan. A D gene is named only where the DNA matches it firmly. For some rows the clone size is stated as once, few or many, or as a class when expanded; others skip it.

TRBV7-3	15	TRBJ1-1	-	TRBD1	TGTGCCAGCAGCTCAACCGGGACAGGGACTGTAGAAGCTTTCTTT	CASSSTGTGTVEAFF
TRBV2	16	TRBJ2-3	-	-	TGTGCCAGCAGTGCTTTGCGAGGAGCTAGCACAGATACGCAGTATTTT	CASSALRGASTDTQYF
TRBV5-8	15	TRBJ2-1	-	TRBD2	TGTGCCAGCAGCACCGGGACTAGCGGGAGAAATGAGCAGTTCTTC	CASSTGTSGRNEQFF
TRBV18	16	TRBJ1-4	-	-	TGTGCCAGCTCACCTGGGATCGGAAACACAGGGGAAAAACTGTTTTTT	CASSPGIGNTGEKLFF
TRBV2	16	TRBJ1-3	-	-	TGTGCCAGCAGTGGGGGAGTAAGACTGGGTGGAAACACCATATATTTT	CASSGGVRLGGNTIYF
TRBV5-1	16	TRBJ2-2	few	TRBD1	TGCGCCAGCAGCTTACCCCTCAGGGGGCAAGGCGGGGAGCTGTTTTTT	CASSLPLRGQGGELFF
TRBV2	16	TRBJ1-6	-	-	TGTGCCAGCACTACCGCGACCGGGGGGGGAGGTTCACCCCTCCACTTT	CASTTATGGGGSPLHF
TRBV25-1	15	TRBJ1-6	-	TRBD1	TGTGCCAGCAGCCCAGGGGGGTCGAATAATTCACCCCTCCACTTT	CASSPGGSNNSPLHF
TRBV7-9	16	TRBJ1-2	-	-	TGTGCCAGCAGCTTAGCGGGTGTCGAGGGAAGGAATGGCTACACCTTC	CASSLAGVEGRNGYTF
TRBV7-9	16	TRBJ2-5	-	TRBD2	TGTGCCAGCAGCCCCGGACTAGCGGGAGACCAAGAGACCCAGTACTTC	CASSPGLAGDQETQYF